What follows is one T cell receptor beta chain and its context. Its specific antigen is unknown. There are no base qualities to consult, and no much larger clone falls within one base. This sample stems from a study of TIL therapy for anti-PD-1-resistant metastatic lung cancer (dated by TCRdb to about 2021). Background for the entire study: Before any PD-1/PD-L1 blockade was given, tumors were harvested, nivolumab was then administered, and patients who progressed went on to receive lymphodepletion, an infusion of expanded TIL, and IL-2. T cell receptor beta sequencing of tumor and peripheral blood served to follow clonotypes across the tumor, the expanded TIL product, and serial blood samples. Among the enrolled patients, the median age was approximately 56 years (range roughly 35-80), and the median tumor PD-L1 proportion score was roughly 6%. Across the cohort, whole-exome sequencing showed a median non-synonymous tumor mutation burden of less than 1.7 mutations per megabase. Most of the cohort had lung adenocarcinoma, a few tumors were EGFR-mutant and two were ALK-rearranged, and half of the patients were current or former smokers.

The meaning of the sample's time point label: pre-treatment sample, taken before nivolumab and TIL therapy. Adults with stage 4 NSCLC were enrolled from late 2017 to early 2020 in a dual-center phase I trial. The samples were drawn from an open-label, single-arm phase I trial testing tumor-infiltrating lymphocyte therapy combined with nivolumab in advanced non-small cell lung cancer. Blood mononuclear cells were isolated from EDTA tubes by Ficoll gradient and were snap-frozen as pellets, and DNA was extracted with a Qiagen mini-prep kit. TCR beta CDR3 regions were amplified from genomic DNA with the immunoSEQ v3 hsTCRB kit using bias-controlled multiplex PCR. TCR libraries were sequenced on an Illumina NextSeq 500 to 2 million to 2.5 million read pairs for survey level or roughly 5-6.5 million for deep level. In the authors' own workflow: V, D and J genes were assigned, non-productive sequences were removed, and clonality was reported by immunoSEQ Analyzer software. To compare repertoires between infused TIL and blood, productive Simpson clonality was used along with the Morisita overlap index of productive TRB rearrangements. Absolute clonotype counts in blood were estimated by multiplying the lymphocyte count by the CD3+ fraction and by the productive frequency of the clone. This is the immuneACCESS table as TCRdb keeps it, with only in-frame sequences that have V and J called. A part of the clones is gone; compared with another copy, unresolved V genes explain less than half, and the rest is unexplained. From that table come the V and J calls and clone size; the DNA was used to work out D and trimming. The table for this sample lists about 60,000 clones; roughly two thirds of them were counted only once. Roughly 7.2% of the sample is taken by the ten largest.

Reading from cysteine to phenylalanine, the CDR3 counts 18 amino acids. The sequence is cut down to CDR3 DNA, 54 bases in frame from base 1. As encoded in the germline V gene, CDR1 is MDHEN while CDR2 is SYDVKM. V is cut by 5 bases and J by 3 bases, and the space between the germline ends is 23 bases. General findings and caveats noted by the study authors: Infused TIL clonotypes partially replaced the baseline peripheral repertoire then decayed over months, with no apparent association between persistence and response. The study protocol defined all tumor marker inferences as exploratory. The cohort was highly selected, with more treatment-naive, never-smoker and oncogene-addicted patients than typical, limiting generalizability.

This TCR derives from a person aged 25 to 85 with non-small cell lung cancer. Sequences were derived from blood, sampled at baseline. The chain is made from TRBV28 and TRBJ1-5, with the D segment identity uncertain. The DNA reads TGTGCCAGCAGTCAAGCGTTTTTTACCGGTGGGTTCAATCAGCCCCAGCATTTT. It encodes CASSQAFFTGGFNQPQHF.